Shown below are 15 T cell receptor beta chains from a single sample sequenced in a study of cytotoxic CD8 clonotypes in ibrutinib-treated CLL. The repertoire was sequenced with immunoSEQ multiplex PCR; TCRdb's copy has only in-frame clones and lacks some. In the table there are about 330,000 clones, 67% of which are singletons. The sample here was PBMCs, taken after 36 months of ibrutinib treatment. Every receptor here comes from a human donor with chronic lymphocytic leukemia.

This chain connects TRBV4-3 to TRBJ2-3; the D gene is possibly TRBD2 (6 bases). CDR1 and CDR2 from the germline V gene are LGHNA and YSLEER. The CDR3 covers 15 residues. V lost 1 base to trimming and J lost 5 bases, with 13 bases between them. CDR3 loop: CASSQGFGRGDTQYF. The CDR3 nucleotides read TGCGCCAGCAGCCAAGGGTTCGGGAGAGGAGATACGCAGTATTTT.

The CDR3 reads CSADYYEQYF. The CDR3 DNA sequence: TGCAGTGCTGACTACTACGAGCAGTACTTC. The rearrangement links TRBV20-1 to TRBJ2-7, with a tentative D call TRBD2 (5 bases). Germline CDR1 and CDR2: DFQATT and SNEGSKA (reference sequence). Trimming stripped 5 bases from V and 3 bases from J, with 5 bases between. The CDR3 sequence is 10 residues long.

This clone was detected once. CDR3 sequence reads: CASSQEPISGANVLTF. For the CDR3, the DNA is TGCGCCAGCAGCCAAGAACCGATCTCTGGGGCCAACGTCCTGACTTTC. The genes are TRBV4-3 and TRBJ2-6; D not certain. CDR3 size: 16 residues. The V end lost 0 bases, the J end lost 0 bases, and 6 bases lay between the germline ends. Germline V lookup: CDR1 LGHNA, CDR2 YSLEER.

The CDR3 DNA reads as TGTGCCAGCAGCCTCCCGGACAGGGTCGGGGAGCTGTTTTTT. Translating it yields CASSLPDRVGELFF. This sequence joins TRBV13 and TRBJ2-2; 8 bases line up with TRBD1. The CDR3 runs 14 residues. Looked up from germline, CDR1 is PRHDT and CDR2 is FYEKMQ (reference sequence). V shed 5 bases and J 7 bases; nucleotides not matched to a gene: 6.

This clone showed up just a few times. The chain is built from TRBV5-4 and TRBJ2-7; D ambiguous. This CDR3 region has 12 residues. Looked up from germline, CDR1 is SGHNT and CDR2 is YYREEE (reference sequence). Trimming stripped 0 bases from V and 7 bases from J, with 8 bases between. The chain's CDR3 is CASSLGAREQYF. DNA for the CDR3: TGTGCCAGCAGCTTGGGGGCTCGGGAGCAGTACTTC.

This clone has only a few counts. The chain combines TRBV7-6 with TRBJ2-3; 8 bases agree with TRBD2. Germline loops: CDR1 SGHVS, CDR2 FNYEAQ. V gave up 1 base and J gave up 3 bases; unmatched junction bases: 3. The CDR3 covers 15 residues. CDR3 coding DNA: TGTGCCAGCAGCTTAGAACTAGCGGTGACAGATACGCAGTATTTT. Its translation is CASSLELAVTDTQYF. The variable domain in full, completed from reference TRBV7-6 and TRBJ2-3, reads GAGVSQSPRYKVTKRGQDVALRCDPISGHVSLYWYRQALGQGPEFLTYFNYEAQQDKSGLPNDRFSAERPEGSISTLTIQRTEQRDSAMYRCASSLELAVTDTQYFGPGTRLTVL.

The genes are TRBV18 and TRBJ2-5, with D perhaps TRBD2 (6 bases). V was pared by 3 bases and J by 7 bases, with 15 bases between. The CDR3 totals 14 residues. Germline values: CDR1 KGHSH, CDR2 LQKENI. The DNA for the CDR3 is TGTGCCAGCTCACCCGCGGGACGGGGGAGGACCCAGTACTTC. Encoded protein: CASSPAGRGRTQYF.

The rearrangement joins TRBV28 to TRBJ2-5, with 10 bases lining up with TRBD1. The CDR3 length is 15 residues. Germline loops: CDR1 MDHEN, CDR2 SYDVKM. The V gene end was trimmed by 4 bases and the J gene end by 4 bases; junction bases not matched to a gene: 6. The CDR3 region is CASSSDRGRGETQYF. CDR3 coding DNA: TGTGCCAGCAGTTCTGACAGGGGGCGCGGAGAGACCCAGTACTTC.

A few counts support this clone. J is TRBJ2-7 and V is TRBV19; 11 bases are shared with TRBD2. Germline CDR1 reads LNHDA; CDR2 reads SQIVND (reference sequence). V was pared by 5 bases and J by 3 bases, with 3 bases of the junction left unmatched. CDR3 size: 14 residues. DNA for the CDR3: TGTGCCAGTAGTGTTACTAGCGGGAGCTACGAGCAGTACTTC. It yields the protein CASSVTSGSYEQYF.

Only one count was recorded for this clone. V and J are TRBV13 and TRBJ1-2; D is perhaps TRBD1 (6 bases). CDR3 size: 15 residues. Trimming took 5 bases from V and 2 from J, leaving 15 bases between them. Germline V gene lookup returns CDR1 PRHDT and CDR2 FYEKMQ (reference sequence). The chain's CDR3 is CASSPHQGHNYGYTF. The CDR3 DNA sequence: TGTGCCAGCAGCCCCCACCAGGGGCACAACTATGGCTACACCTTC.

The rearrangement joins TRBV28 to TRBJ1-5; tentative D call: TRBD1 (6 bases). The germline V and J ends were trimmed by 5 bases and 9 bases, with 17 bases remaining between them. Germline lookup yields CDR1 MDHEN and CDR2 SYDVKM. CDR3 size: 14 residues. The CDR3 sequence: CASSRNRDQPPQHF. DNA for the CDR3: TGTGCCAGCAGTCGAAACAGGGACCAGCCGCCCCAGCATTTT.

CDR3 sequence reads: CASSVAAVSGNTIYF. The CDR3 DNA reads as TGCGCCAGCAGCGTCGCAGCAGTCTCTGGAAACACCATATATTTT. This chain joins TRBV5-1 and TRBJ1-3; D ambiguous. This CDR3 has 15 amino acids. The germline V gene has CDR1 SGHRS and CDR2 YFSETQ. Trimming left V 4 bases short and J 0 bases short, with 11 bases between.

This chain connects TRBV5-1 to TRBJ2-1; 16 nucleotides match TRBD2. Germline V lookup: CDR1 SGHRS, CDR2 YFSETQ. The CDR3 has 19 amino acids. With V trimmed by 4 bases and J by 8 bases, 15 bases remained unmatched. CDR3 amino acids: CASSRAGTSGGAVLDEQFF. CDR3 in DNA: TGCGCCAGCAGCCGTGCCGGGACTAGCGGGGGGGCCGTATTGGATGAGCAGTTCTTC.

The J gene is TRBJ2-7, the V gene TRBV12-1; TRBD1 is taken as the D call from the table, unchecked against the DNA. TRBV12-1 is given as a pseudogene. CDR3 length: 15 amino acids. The CDR3, as DNA: TGTGCCAGCAGCTTTGCAGGGACAGGGGAGGGCGAGCAGTACTTC. Amino acid sequence: CASSFAGTGEGEQYF.

V usage is TRBV7-9 and J usage is TRBJ2-2, with D unclear. V lost 7 bases to trimming and J lost 6 bases, with 18 bases between them. Germline loops: CDR1 SEHNR, CDR2 FQNEAQ (reference sequence). The CDR3 has 15 amino acids. CDR3 DNA: TGTGCCAGCACCCCGGAAACCGCTACCCCCGGGGAGCTGTTTTTT. It is translated as CASTPETATPGELFF.